Following are 21 T cell receptor beta chains from one sample sequenced in a study of T cells after yellow fever vaccination. TCRdb used MiXCR to reprocess the 5' RACE reads, holding one entry per CDR3 protein. This table holds some 550,000 distinct CDR3 sequences, over 15% found once. The sequenced sample was PBMCs, obtained 15 days after the yellow fever booster vaccination. All receptors come from a man aged 25-40 years who received the YFV17D yellow fever vaccine.

This chain connects TRBV10-2 to TRBJ2-3; TRBD2 aligns across 10 bases. The CDR3 loop spans 14 amino acids. CDR1 is WSHSY and CDR2 is SAAADI in the germline V gene. V gave up 11 bases and J gave up 2 bases; unmatched junction bases: 7. The CDR3 reads CAVGTSASTDTQYF. In DNA form, the CDR3 reads TGCGCCGTTGGGACTAGCGCGTCCACAGATACGCAGTATTTT.

The chain recombines TRBV9 with TRBJ2-5; tentatively, D is TRBD2 (6 bases). V lost 6 bases, J lost 7 bases, and 13 bases lay in between. CDR1 SGDLS and CDR2 YYNGEE come from the germline V gene. The CDR3 is 12 residues long. CDR3 in DNA: TGTGCCAGCAACACTCTGGAGGGGACCCAGTACTTC. Its translation: CASNTLEGTQYF. The whole variable domain, remainder taken from reference TRBV9 and TRBJ2-5, is DSGVTQTPKHLITATGQRVTLRCSPRSGDLSVYWYQQSLDQGLQFLIQYYNGEERAKGNILERFSAQQFPDLHSELNLSSLELGDSALYFCASNTLEGTQYFGPGTRLLVL.

Only a few counts were recorded for this clonotype. The chain links TRBV9 to TRBJ2-5, with D maybe TRBD1 (6 bases). V shed 0 bases and J shed 9 bases, with 12 bases lying between them. Germline CDR1 reads SGDLS; CDR2 reads YYNGEE. The CDR3 loop spans 13 amino acids. In nucleotides, the CDR3 is TGTGCCAGCAGCGTAGAAGGAGAGGGGGCCCAGTACTTC. Protein sequence: CASSVEGEGAQYF. Using reference TRBV9 and TRBJ2-5 for the parts outside the CDR3, the full variable domain is DSGVTQTPKHLITATGQRVTLRCSPRSGDLSVYWYQQSLDQGLQFLIQYYNGEERAKGNILERFSAQQFPDLHSELNLSSLELGDSALYFCASSVEGEGAQYFGPGTRLLVL.

The J gene is TRBJ2-7, the V gene TRBV7-2, with unresolved D. Trimming took 6 bases from V and 3 from J, leaving 12 bases between them. There are 13 residues in the CDR3. CDR1 and CDR2 (germline): SGHTA, FQGNSA. The CDR3, as DNA: TGTGCCAGCAGTCAACGTGCTGACTACGAGCAGTACTTC. Translating gives CASSQRADYEQYF.

This clonotype was detected only a few times. V is TRBV3-1 and J is TRBJ2-1; 8 bases are a match to TRBD1. J lost 9 bases, V lost 8 bases, and 9 bases had no gene match. The CDR3 is 13 amino acids. Germline CDR1 and CDR2: LGHDT and YNNKEL (reference sequence). The CDR3 is CASGGTGWGEQFF. CDR3 coding DNA: TGTGCCAGCGGAGGGACAGGATGGGGTGAGCAGTTCTTC.

The table lists this clonotype with many counts. The chain joins TRBV12-3 or TRBV12-4 to TRBJ2-4, with D perhaps TRBD1 (5 bases). This CDR3 region has 17 residues. Trimming pared 3 bases from V and 1 base from J, leaving 16 bases between. The CDR3, as DNA: TGTGCCAGCAGTTTCAGGGTGGGCGGTTTGGCCAAAAACATTCAGTACTTC. This translates into CASSFRVGGLAKNIQYF.

The sample holds a few counts of this clonotype. The chain links TRBV6-2 or TRBV6-3 to TRBJ2-1, with D possibly matching TRBD2 (7 bases). V gave up 6 bases and J gave up 3 bases, with 15 bases separating them. This CDR3 has 15 residues. Germline V CDR1 and CDR2: MNHEY, SVGEGT. CDR3 DNA: TGTGCCAGCAGCACGGGGGCTAGCGGCTACAATGAGCAGTTCTTC. This sequence encodes CASSTGASGYNEQFF.

The chain carries TRBV7-9 and TRBJ2-7; D is perhaps TRBD2 (5 bases). The CDR3 runs 15 residues. V was clipped by 4 bases and J by 1 base, with 14 bases between them. CDR1 is SEHNR and CDR2 is FQNEAQ in the germline V gene (reference sequence). The CDR3 bases are TGTGCCAGCAGCTATTACAGCGGTGGGTCCTACGAGCAGTACTTC. Protein: CASSYYSGGSYEQYF.

This clonotype appeared a few times. This chain uses TRBV10-3 with TRBJ2-5, with 8 positions matching TRBD2. Germline V lookup: CDR1 ENHRY, CDR2 SYGVKD. The CDR3 length is 17 residues. Trimming took 7 bases from V and 5 from J; bases not matched to a gene: 18. CDR3 protein: CAITPLSVRGGGETQYF. The CDR3, as DNA: TGTGCCATCACCCCCTTAAGCGTCCGGGGGGGTGGGGAGACCCAGTACTTC.

The V and J genes are TRBV20-1 and TRBJ2-1; 8 bases are shared with TRBD2. Losses at the gene ends were 5 bases for V and 5 bases for J; bases not matched to a gene: 11. Germline V gene lookup returns CDR1 DFQATT and CDR2 SNEGSKA (reference sequence). The CDR3 is 15 amino acids. CDR3 loop: CSASNQREPHNEQFF. The DNA of the CDR3 is TGCAGTGCTTCAAACCAGCGGGAGCCACACAATGAGCAGTTCTTC.

V is TRBV4-3 and J is TRBJ2-2, with TRBD2 matching 9 bases. The germline gives CDR1 LGHNA, CDR2 YSLEER. V was pared by 4 bases and J by 3 bases, with 6 bases of the junction left unmatched. The CDR3 covers 16 residues. The DNA for the CDR3 is TGCGCCAGCAGCCTAGCAGTAGCGGGAGACACCGGGGAGCTGTTTTTT. Its translation: CASSLAVAGDTGELFF.

In DNA, the CDR3 is TGTGCCATCAGAAGCGGGGGGGAGGATGAGCAGTTCTTC. Translated, it gives CAIRSGGEDEQFF. J is TRBJ2-1 and V is TRBV10-3; 10 bases align to TRBD2. There are 13 residues in the CDR3. Germline V gene data show CDR1 as ENHRY and CDR2 as SYGVKD. With 6 bases clipped from V and 8 bases from J, the junction kept 4 bases outside the gene matches.

V and J are TRBV19 and TRBJ2-1, with 8 bases identical to TRBD1. The CDR3 sequence is 15 residues long. Germline assignment: CDR1 LNHDA and CDR2 SQIVND (reference sequence). V gave up 7 bases and J gave up 2 bases; unmatched junction bases: 7. This chain's CDR3 is CASMAGTGAYNEQFF. The CDR3 DNA is TGTGCCAGTATGGCCGGGACAGGAGCCTACAATGAGCAGTTCTTC.

This clonotype was seen a few times. The V gene is TRBV29-1, the J gene TRBJ2-1, with a tentative D call TRBD2 (6 bases). The length of the CDR3 is 16 residues. Germline lookup yields CDR1 SQVTM and CDR2 ANQGSEA. Trimming took off 4 bases at V and 0 bases at J, with 16 bases between the two ends. The CDR3, as DNA: TGCAGCGTTGGAGGTGGCGCGGGGTTCTCCTACAATGAGCAGTTCTTC. This sequence encodes CSVGGGAGFSYNEQFF.

This clonotype was counted only a few times. The DNA for the CDR3 is TGCGCCAGCAGCTTTGGGGACTGGAAACGAAGGGAGCAGTACTTC. Protein product: CASSFGDWKRREQYF. The V and J genes are TRBV5-1 and TRBJ2-7; D possibly corresponds to TRBD2 (6 bases). This CDR3 has 15 amino acids. Germline V gives CDR1 SGHRS, CDR2 YFSETQ. Trimming took 2 bases from V and 7 from J, leaving 19 bases between them.

This clonotype occurred a few times. This chain joins TRBV28 and TRBJ2-5, with 7 bases aligning to TRBD1. After removal of 6 bases from V and 2 bases from J, the junction contained 3 bases not matched to a gene. This CDR3 comprises 13 residues. CDR1 and CDR2 (germline): MDHEN, SYDVKM. The CDR3: CASREGAQETQYF. The DNA for the CDR3 is TGTGCCAGCAGAGAGGGGGCACAAGAGACCCAGTACTTC. The entire variable domain, with the rest obtained from reference TRBV28 and TRBJ2-5, is as follows: DVKVTQSSRYLVKRTGEKVFLECVQDMDHENMFWYRQDPGLGLRLIYFSYDVKMKEKGDIPEGYSVSREKKERFSLILESASTNQTSMYLCASREGAQETQYFGPGTRLLVL.

The CDR3 sequence: CASSPDPDYTTPEQFF. The CDR3 DNA reads TGCGCCAGCTCCCCCGACCCGGACTATACCACTCCTGAGCAGTTCTTC. The chain couples TRBV5-1 to TRBJ2-1; a weak D match, TRBD2 (6 bases). V was shortened by 7 bases and J by 9 bases, with 26 bases between the two germline ends. This CDR3 comprises 16 residues. CDR1 and CDR2 from the germline V gene are SGHRS and YFSETQ.

The rearrangement uses TRBV24-1 and TRBJ2-5, with D possibly matching TRBD2 (6 bases). The CDR3 spans 16 residues. Trimming removed 2 bases at V and 1 base at J, with 13 bases between. Germline V gives CDR1 KGHDR, CDR2 SFDVKD. The CDR3: CATSDSGLASQETQYF. CDR3 in DNA: TGTGCCACCAGTGATTCGGGCCTAGCGAGCCAAGAGACCCAGTACTTC.

The CDR3 DNA sequence: TGTGCCAGCAGTGAACTACGGGGACTAGTGTTGACCCAGTACTTC. Amino acids: CASSELRGLVLTQYF. The chain joins TRBV6-1 to TRBJ2-5, with 8 bases lining up with TRBD2. The CDR3 is 15 residues long. The J segment lost 7 bases and the V segment lost 2 bases, leaving 9 bases of the junction unmatched. CDR1 MNHNS and CDR2 SASEGT come from the germline V gene.

The sample holds a few counts of this clonotype. This rearrangement joins TRBV7-2 to TRBJ2-3; no definite D call. V was cut by 4 bases and J by 4 bases, with 9 bases left in between. Looked up from germline, CDR1 is SGHTA and CDR2 is FQGNSA. The CDR3 sequence is 13 residues long. The CDR3 reads CASSSQAADTQYF. CDR3 coding DNA: TGTGCCAGCAGCTCCCAGGCAGCAGATACGCAGTATTTT.

The chain recombines TRBV12-3 or TRBV12-4 with TRBJ1-5; D remains ambiguous. V lost 3 bases to trimming and J lost 3 bases, with 9 bases between them. This CDR3 has 14 residues. CDR3 nucleotide sequence: TGTGCCAGCAGTTTGGGTCAGACCAATCAGCCCCAGCATTTT. It encodes CASSLGQTNQPQHF.